Sequencing of this T cell receptor (beta chain) was carried out in a study of blood T cells in healthy people across ages. Study results and limitations: Older age coincided with a roughly linear decline in TCR beta diversity per million T cells.

In regard to this clonotype: Its target is not known.

The CDR3 sequence is 16 residues long. Per germline, CDR1 MNHEY and CDR2 SVGAGI. With V trimmed by 0 bases and J by 3 bases, 7 bases remained unmatched. Alongside a J-beta primer mix, a sample-barcoded 5' primer served in a second PCR lasting roughly 7 to 12 cycles. Each CDR3 protein is one row after TCRdb ran MiXCR on the 5' RACE reads. The sample holds hundreds of thousands of distinct CDR3 sequences, approximately 39% seen once. Every participating donor contributed around 9.5 milliliters of peripheral blood through a draw. Every sample had a minimum of 6 million PBMCs isolated. The sequencing input was blood. The receptor's source is a woman aged 55-69 years in good health. The rearrangement links TRBV6-5 to TRBJ2-7; 8 nucleotides align to TRBD2. CDR3 DNA sequence: TGTGCCAGCAGTTACTCCCGCGCTAGCGGGCTCTACGAGCAGTACTTC. Translating it yields CASSYSRASGLYEQYF.